This TCR beta chain appears in the sequencing data of a study of T cell responses to AZD1222 COVID-19 vaccine. General study points: Donors were chiefly white British, with a greater number of females, and clonal diversity was perhaps underestimated. Repertoire sampling was restricted to post-peak T cell response timepoints. Across spike, vaccine-associated CD4 TCRs were found, dominant at 160-218 and 743-854. After two AZD1222 doses, spike-specific TCR breadth and depth rose versus day 0.

Remarks on this clone: Its antigen remains unknown.

Data came from immunoSEQ multiplex PCR; TCRdb stores just in-frame clones and leaves some out. Here the sample spans fewer than 180,000 clones, 85% to 95% being singletons. Looked up from germline, CDR1 is ENHRY and CDR2 is SYGVKD. J was trimmed by 4 bases and V by 6 bases; bases with no gene match: 4. The CDR3 is 14 residues long. This sequence originates from an adult in good health. The chain couples TRBV10-3 to TRBJ2-1, with 9 bases matching TRBD2. The sample consisted of peripheral blood, taken on day 0 of AZD1222 vaccination. The CDR3 DNA is TGTGCCATCAGGAGCACTAGCGGGTACAATGAGCAGTTCTTC. Protein sequence: CAIRSTSGYNEQFF.